One and the same sample provided the 2 T cell receptor beta chains below, sequenced in a study of blood T cell repertoires in COVID-19. Produced via immunoSEQ multiplex PCR; TCRdb's table is partial and in-frame only. The sample holds about 39,000 clones; 65% to 90% are singletons and the top ten take under 5.5%. Material: peripheral blood. The source of these receptors is a man aged 35-49 years with active COVID-19.

The chain employs TRBV5-1 and TRBJ2-5, with 16 bases aligning to TRBD2. Germline V gene lookup returns CDR1 SGHRS and CDR2 YFSETQ. The CDR3 has 20 residues. The V gene end was trimmed by 4 bases and the J gene end by 2 bases; junction bases not matched to a gene: 14. CDR3 loop: CASSPRPGTSGRVGQETQYF. CDR3 DNA: TGCGCCAGCAGCCCCCGCCCCGGGACTAGCGGGAGGGTTGGACAAGAGACCCAGTACTTC.

The rearrangement uses TRBV27 and TRBJ2-3; D not resolved. V lost 8 bases, J lost 4 bases, and 7 bases lay in between. The CDR3 loop spans 11 amino acids. The germline V gene encodes CDR1 MNHEY and CDR2 SMNVEV (reference sequence). CDR3 DNA sequence: TGTGCCAGCCGAGGAGCAGATACGCAGTATTTT. This sequence encodes CASRGADTQYF.